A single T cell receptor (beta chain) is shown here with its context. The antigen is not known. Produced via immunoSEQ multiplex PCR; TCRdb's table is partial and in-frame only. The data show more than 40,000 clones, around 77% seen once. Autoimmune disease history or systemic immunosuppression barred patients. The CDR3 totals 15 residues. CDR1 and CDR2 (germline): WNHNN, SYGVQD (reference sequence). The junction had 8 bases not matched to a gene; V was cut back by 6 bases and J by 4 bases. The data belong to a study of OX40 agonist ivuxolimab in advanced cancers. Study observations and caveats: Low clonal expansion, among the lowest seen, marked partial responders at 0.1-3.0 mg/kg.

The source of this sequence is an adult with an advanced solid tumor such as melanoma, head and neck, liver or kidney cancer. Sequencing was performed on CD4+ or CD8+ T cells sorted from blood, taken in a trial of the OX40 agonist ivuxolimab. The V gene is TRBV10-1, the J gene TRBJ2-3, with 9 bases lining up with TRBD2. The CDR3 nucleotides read TGCGCCAGCAGCCCTAGCGGGAAGGTAGCAGATACGCAGTATTTT. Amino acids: CASSPSGKVADTQYF.